Listed below are T cell receptor beta chains from one sample, sequenced in a study of cytomegalovirus exposure and HLA in healthy donors. The protocol was immunoSEQ multiplex PCR, while the TCRdb copy is restricted to in-frame clones and leaves out a portion. Reported are around 100,000 clones; the ten largest clones contain 0.55% to 0.65%. The sample consisted of PBMCs. The source is a man aged 50 to 59 in good health and CMV-seronegative. Each CDR3 is given with its conserved first and last residue. The D gene is left open where the match is weak.

v_gene,d_gene,j_gene,CDR3nt,CDR3aa
TRBV10-3,NA,TRBJ2-7,TGTGCCATCAGTGGCGGTGCCTACGAGCAGTACTTC,CAISGGAYEQYF
TRBV19,NA,TRBJ2-7,TGTGCCAGTAGTATAGGGCCCGGGATCCACGAGCAGTACTTC,CASSIGPGIHEQYF
TRBV5-1,NA,TRBJ2-3,TGCGCCAGCAGCAAGGGACATCCTGGCACAGATACGCAGTATTTT,CASSKGHPGTDTQYF
TRBV30,TRBD1,TRBJ1-5,TGTGCCTGGAGTGTAGGGACAGGGTACAATCAGCCCCAGCATTTT,CAWSVGTGYNQPQHF
TRBV6-5,NA,TRBJ1-1,TGTGCCAGCGGGAAGGCAGGGGCTTTCTTT,CASGKAGAFF
TRBV18,NA,TRBJ1-1,TGTGCCAGCTCACCGACGCAGGGATCCACTGAAGCTTTCTTT,CASSPTQGSTEAFF
TRBV5-1,NA,TRBJ2-7,TGCGCCAGCAGCTTGGAGGTTCGGGGTAGGGTCTGGAACGAGCAGTACTTC,CASSLEVRGRVWNEQYF
TRBV6-4,TRBD1,TRBJ1-2,TGTGCCAGCAGTCCGGGACAGGGCCTTGGCTACACCTTC,CASSPGQGLGYTF
TRBV11-3,NA,TRBJ1-2,TGTGCCAGCAGCTTAGAAGGCCGAGGAGCTAACTATGGCTACACCTTC,CASSLEGRGANYGYTF
TRBV18,NA,TRBJ2-7,TGTGCCAGCTCACCCTCAGGGACATCCAACTACGAGCAGTACTTC,CASSPSGTSNYEQYF
TRBV5-1,TRBD2,TRBJ2-1,TGCGCCAGCACTGTAGCGGGATCGGGCAATGAGCAGTTCTTC,CASTVAGSGNEQFF
TRBV5-1,TRBD1,TRBJ1-2,TGCGCCAGCAGCGGGGGACAGACTCTTAACTATGGCTACACCTTC,CASSGGQTLNYGYTF
TRBV4-3,NA,TRBJ2-3,TGCGCCAGCAGCCTTGGGACTCGGCGGGATACGCAGTATTTT,CASSLGTRRDTQYF
TRBV7-2,NA,TRBJ1-2,TGTGCCAGCAGCTTAATCATTAACTATGGCTACACCTTC,CASSLIINYGYTF
TRBV10-3,TRBD1,TRBJ1-2,TGTGCCATCAGTGCCGGGGGACAGGGGGGTAACTATGGCTACACCTTC,CAISAGGQGGNYGYTF
TRBV5-1,TRBD1,TRBJ2-7,TGCGCCAGCAGCCCCCAACAGGGGACCTACGAGCAGTACTTC,CASSPQQGTYEQYF
TRBV9,NA,TRBJ2-5,TGTGCCAGCAGCTCGAGACTAGTTGGTGAGACCCAGTACTTC,CASSSRLVGETQYF
TRBV10-1,NA,TRBJ2-7,TGCGCCAGCGGGGGGACAGTTTACGAGCAGTACTTC,CASGGTVYEQYF
TRBV28,NA,TRBJ1-5,TGTGCCAGCAGCCCCTCGGGGGGGGAGGCTCAGCCCCAGCATTTT,CASSPSGGEAQPQHF
TRBV19,NA,TRBJ1-6,TGTGCCAGTAGTATAGAAGGGGCCAATAATTCACCCCTCCACTTT,CASSIEGANNSPLHF
TRBV11-3,NA,TRBJ1-1,TGTGCCAGCAGCTTCGGACACCAGAACACTGAAGCTTTCTTT,CASSFGHQNTEAFF
TRBV4-2,TRBD2,TRBJ2-1,TGTGCCAGCGGGTTGCCTAGCGGGAGGGCCTACAATGAGCAGTTCTTC,CASGLPSGRAYNEQFF
TRBV6-5,NA,TRBJ1-1,TGTGCCAGCAGTTTTGGCGGAGAAACTGAAGCTTTCTTT,CASSFGGETEAFF
TRBV7-9,NA,TRBJ1-5,TGTGCCAGCAGCTTAGGTGAGAATAGCAATCAGCCCCAGCATTTT,CASSLGENSNQPQHF
TRBV7-9,TRBD1,TRBJ1-1,TGTGCCAGCAGTCCATACAGGGGCGACACTGAAGCTTTCTTT,CASSPYRGDTEAFF
TRBV11-2,TRBD1,TRBJ2-7,TGTGCCAGCAGCGCCAACCGGGACAGCTCCTACGAGCAGTACTTC,CASSANRDSSYEQYF
TRBV19,NA,TRBJ1-1,TGTGCCAGTAGTATAGTTCAAGGGGCCGCTGAAGCTTTCTTT,CASSIVQGAAEAFF
TRBV13,TRBD1,TRBJ1-3,TGTGCCAGCACCTCCCGGACGACAGGGCCTGGAAACACCATATATTTT,CASTSRTTGPGNTIYF
TRBV11-3,NA,TRBJ2-1,TGTGCCAGCAGCTTAGGAGGGAGGCGGAACTACAATGAGCAGTTCTTC,CASSLGGRRNYNEQFF
TRBV7-7,NA,TRBJ1-3,TGTGCTAGCAGCCCCTCACCAGTGGGAAACACCATATATTTT,CASSPSPVGNTIYF
TRBV4-3,TRBD2,TRBJ2-1,TGCGCCAGCAGCTATTACCGGAGGCGGGGGGGCGATGAGCAGTTCTTC,CASSYYRRRGGDEQFF
TRBV5-1,NA,TRBJ1-1,TGCGCCAGCAGCTTGGAAGGGGGGGCGATTTACACTGAAGCTTTCTTT,CASSLEGGAIYTEAFF
TRBV27,NA,TRBJ2-3,TGTGCCAGCAGTTTTATAGCGTACGGCACAGATACGCAGTATTTT,CASSFIAYGTDTQYF
TRBV19,NA,TRBJ1-3,TGTGCCAGTAGTATCGCGGGGCCTGGAAACACCATATATTTT,CASSIAGPGNTIYF
TRBV25-1,NA,TRBJ1-4,TGTGCCAGCAGGGGGACTTCCGGAGCGTCTAATGAAAAACTGTTTTTT,CASRGTSGASNEKLFF
TRBV15,NA,TRBJ2-7,TGTGCCACCAGCAGAGTAAACAGTTTCTACGAGCAGTACTTC,CATSRVNSFYEQYF
TRBV7-2,TRBD1,TRBJ1-2,TGTGCCAGCAGCTACACAGGGGACAAGGCTGGCTACACCTTC,CASSYTGDKAGYTF
TRBV5-1,NA,TRBJ1-2,TGCGCCAGCAGCTTGGAGCGGGGCGCCTGTGGCTACACCTTC,CASSLERGACGYTF
TRBV30,NA,TRBJ2-1,TGTGCCTCGGAAACCCTAGCCGGGAGTTACAATGAGCAGTTCTTC,CASETLAGSYNEQFF
TRBV6-1,NA,TRBJ2-1,TGTGCCAGCAGTGAAACCCTCCGAGGCGGCCACAATGAGCAGTTCTTC,CASSETLRGGHNEQFF
TRBV20-1,TRBD1,TRBJ2-7,TGCAGTGCTTGGACAGGGGACGAGCAGTACTTC,CSAWTGDEQYF
TRBV18,TRBD1,TRBJ1-1,TGTGCCAGCTCACGGCCGGGACAGGGGAACACTGAAGCTTTCTTT,CASSRPGQGNTEAFF